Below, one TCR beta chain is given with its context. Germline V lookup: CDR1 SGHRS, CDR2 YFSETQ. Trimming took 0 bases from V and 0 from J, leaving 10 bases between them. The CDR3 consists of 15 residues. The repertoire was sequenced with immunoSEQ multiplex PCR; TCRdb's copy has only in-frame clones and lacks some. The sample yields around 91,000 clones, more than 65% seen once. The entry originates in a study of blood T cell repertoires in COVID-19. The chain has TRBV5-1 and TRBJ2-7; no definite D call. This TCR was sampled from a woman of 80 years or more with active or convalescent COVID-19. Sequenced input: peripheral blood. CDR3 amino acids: CASSLESWSSYEQYF. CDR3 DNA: TGCGCCAGCAGCTTGGAATCTTGGAGCTCCTACGAGCAGTACTTC. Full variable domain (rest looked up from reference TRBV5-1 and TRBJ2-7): KAGVTQTPRYLIKTRGQQVTLSCSPISGHRSVSWYQQTPGQGLQFLFEYFSETQRNKGNFPGRFSGRQFSNSRSEMNVSTLELGDSALYLCASSLESWSSYEQYFGPGTRLTVT.